This TCR beta chain was captured in a study of cytomegalovirus exposure and HLA in healthy donors. General study results and limits: Using a false discovery rate of 0.05, a later analysis showed that fewer than 20,000 TCR beta sequences were associated with HLA alleles. Researchers catalogued about 150 TCR beta chains as cytomegalovirus-associated. Most subjects' HLA-A and HLA-B alleles were reportedly predicted from TCR beta sequences.

In the case of this clone: What it binds is not known.

PCR was performed using 60 Vbeta and 13 Jbeta primers. In the source study's methods: About 10 million of some 80 million unique TCR beta chains were shared, per a later count. Measured with immunoSEQ multiplex PCR; TCRdb has only the in-frame clones, and not every one. The DNA gave D and trimming, while V, J and clone size come from that table. The table shows more than 140,000 clones, with roughly four fifths occurring only once. The germline CDR1 and CDR2 sequences are SGHAT and FQNNGV. The trim removed 3 bases at V and 5 bases at J, leaving 9 bases unmatched. The CDR3 length is 17 residues. What was sequenced was PBMCs. This chain links TRBV11-2 with TRBJ2-2, with 10 bases aligning to TRBD2. The sequence was collected from a man between 18 and 35 years old in good health and CMV-seropositive. The CDR3 nucleotides read TGTGCCAGCAGCTTTCTGGCTAGCGGGAGTTGGACCGGGGAGCTGTTTTTT. Translated: CASSFLASGSWTGELFF. Complete variable domain (other parts from reference TRBV11-2 and TRBJ2-2): EAGVAQSPRYKIIEKRQSVAFWCNPISGHATLYWYQQILGQGPKLLIQFQNNGVVDDSQLPKDRFSAERLKGVDSTLKIQPAKLEDSAVYLCASSFLASGSWTGELFFGEGSRLTVL.